Listed below are T cell receptor beta chains from one sample, sequenced in a study of breast tumors, draining lymph nodes, adjacent tissues. TCRdb redid the calling of the multiplex PCR reads with MiXCR, one entry per CDR3 protein. This sample has approximately 100,000 distinct CDR3 sequences, with roughly 33% found just once. The sequencing input was axillary lymph node tissue. The receptor set was obtained from a female donor with breast cancer. Some clones in this sample may be carry-over from other donors' samples. CDR3s leave out the opening cysteine and the closing phenylalanine or tryptophan.

j_gene: TRBJ1-2
v_gene: TRBV27
CDR3aa: ASSATPQGHSPGYT

j_gene: TRBJ2-2
v_gene: TRBV20-1
CDR3aa: SARDGLAGANTGELF

j_gene: TRBJ2-3
v_gene: TRBV7-3
CDR3aa: ASSSDRDTQY

j_gene: TRBJ2-7
v_gene: TRBV20-1
CDR3aa: SARDEDSGAYEQY

j_gene: TRBJ2-1
v_gene: TRBV10-2
CDR3aa: ASSGGVHNYNEQF

j_gene: TRBJ2-1
v_gene: TRBV9
CDR3aa: ASSDTPLAGGNEQF

j_gene: TRBJ2-6
v_gene: TRBV9
CDR3aa: ASSPGTARRLSGANVLT

j_gene: TRBJ1-1
v_gene: TRBV6-1
CDR3aa: ASSVTLWNTEAF

j_gene: TRBJ2-3
v_gene: TRBV5-1
CDR3aa: ASSPGQAVLTDTQY

j_gene: TRBJ2-5
v_gene: TRBV25-1
CDR3aa: ASSGEQTGYVGETRY

j_gene: TRBJ1-1
v_gene: TRBV9
CDR3aa: ASSPGISGTEAF

j_gene: TRBJ2-1
v_gene: TRBV19
CDR3aa: ASSIRGWDRTYNEQF

j_gene: TRBJ2-2
v_gene: TRBV6-2/TRBV6-3
CDR3aa: ASSTWDRANTGELF

j_gene: TRBJ2-2
v_gene: TRBV6-4
CDR3aa: ASSQPAGTGELF

j_gene: TRBJ1-2
v_gene: TRBV10-3
CDR3aa: ATRQGTLLGYT

j_gene: TRBJ2-7
v_gene: TRBV11-2
CDR3aa: ASSLAPGEGYEQY

j_gene: TRBJ1-4
v_gene: TRBV4-3
CDR3aa: ASSQGRGASNEKLF

j_gene: TRBJ1-4
v_gene: TRBV15
CDR3aa: ATTVGGNGNEKLF

j_gene: TRBJ2-5
v_gene: TRBV5-1
CDR3aa: ASSLRGQLQETQY

j_gene: TRBJ1-6
v_gene: TRBV15
CDR3aa: ATSRPKGYASPLH

j_gene: TRBJ1-5
v_gene: TRBV5-5
CDR3aa: ASSKPGQGNQPQH

j_gene: TRBJ1-1
v_gene: TRBV5-4
CDR3aa: ASSSQRANTEAF

j_gene: TRBJ2-1
v_gene: TRBV29-1
CDR3aa: SVTGTGAVNEQF

j_gene: TRBJ1-2
v_gene: TRBV20-1
CDR3aa: SALKSGSYGYT

j_gene: TRBJ2-3
v_gene: TRBV20-1
CDR3aa: SAPLASRTDTQY

j_gene: TRBJ1-5
v_gene: TRBV5-1
CDR3aa: ASSLGTDNHPRH

j_gene: TRBJ2-1
v_gene: TRBV28
CDR3aa: ASSPRPQDEYNEQF

j_gene: TRBJ1-6
v_gene: TRBV20-1
CDR3aa: SATGDRSSPLY

j_gene: TRBJ1-3
v_gene: TRBV25-1
CDR3aa: ASSGGERFKSGNTIY

j_gene: TRBJ1-6
v_gene: TRBV30
CDR3aa: AWRAGTGNSPLH

j_gene: TRBJ2-5
v_gene: TRBV2
CDR3aa: ATKREETQY

j_gene: TRBJ1-5
v_gene: TRBV5-5
CDR3aa: ASSLAGDGSNQPQH

j_gene: TRBJ2-1
v_gene: TRBV7-3
CDR3aa: ASSPGTSGRLLVLNEQF

j_gene: TRBJ2-5
v_gene: TRBV2
CDR3aa: ASSEGGTGGRDQETQY

j_gene: TRBJ1-2
v_gene: TRBV18
CDR3aa: ASSPDPYGYT

j_gene: TRBJ2-1
v_gene: TRBV7-2
CDR3aa: ASSFYICSARAWWVAGGGEQF

j_gene: TRBJ2-2
v_gene: TRBV11-2
CDR3aa: ASSVPSRGAGELF

j_gene: TRBJ2-5
v_gene: TRBV24-1
CDR3aa: ATSDGRRGQETQY

j_gene: TRBJ1-2
v_gene: TRBV29-1
CDR3aa: SVEIGTNYGYT

j_gene: TRBJ1-2
v_gene: TRBV12-3/TRBV12-4
CDR3aa: ASSHRTGNGYT

j_gene: TRBJ1-2
v_gene: TRBV6-5
CDR3aa: ASSRGTGDGYT

j_gene: TRBJ2-5
v_gene: TRBV12-3/TRBV12-4
CDR3aa: ASSEPGETQY

j_gene: TRBJ1-2
v_gene: TRBV6-6
CDR3aa: ASSYSRGLYGYT